A single sample gave rise to the 11 T cell receptor beta chains below, sequenced in a study of radiotherapy plus CTLA-4 blockade in lung cancer. TCRdb keeps only in-frame clones here, not all; method: immunoSEQ multiplex PCR. Among about 98,000 clones listed, around 88% were seen once. Sequences were derived from peripheral blood, sampled from a patient treated with radiotherapy plus ipilimumab. These TCRs come from a human donor with non-small cell lung cancer that progressed on radiotherapy plus ipilimumab.

The chain employs TRBV18 and TRBJ2-3, with D perhaps matching TRBD1 (6 bases). Germline lookup yields CDR1 KGHSH and CDR2 LQKENI. The CDR3 length is 15 residues. Trimming shortened V by 4 bases and J by 2 bases, and 13 bases separated the two germline ends. The CDR3 here is CASSLQGLLTDTQYF. The DNA of the CDR3 is TGTGCCAGCTCACTCCAGGGGCTACTCACAGATACGCAGTATTTT.

The chain is built from TRBV18 and TRBJ2-7; TRBD1 matches at 9 bases. Per the germline V gene, CDR1 is KGHSH and CDR2 is LQKENI. This CDR3 comprises 15 residues. V gave up 3 bases and J gave up 2 bases; unmatched junction bases: 5. As DNA, the CDR3 is TGTGCCAGCTCACCCAGGGACAGGGAAGCCTACGAGCAGTACTTC. Translated: CASSPRDREAYEQYF.

The sample holds one count of this clone. J is TRBJ1-5 and V is TRBV19; 9 positions agree with TRBD1. This CDR3 comprises 15 residues. Germline loops: CDR1 LNHDA, CDR2 SQIVND (reference sequence). The V gene end was trimmed by 7 bases and the J gene end by 6 bases; junction bases not matched to a gene: 10. The chain's CDR3 is CASTLDRGGFQPQHF. The CDR3 nucleotides are TGTGCCAGTACCCTGGACAGGGGAGGGTTTCAGCCCCAGCATTTT.

The chain uses TRBV19 and TRBJ1-4; 7 bases line up with TRBD1. Trimming took 4 bases from V and 5 from J; bases not matched to a gene: 4. Germline assignment: CDR1 LNHDA and CDR2 SQIVND (reference sequence). The length of the CDR3 is 14 residues. This chain's CDR3 is CASSTWTGNEKLFF. The CDR3, as DNA: TGTGCCAGTAGTACCTGGACAGGAAATGAAAAACTGTTTTTT.

This clone showed up just once. The chain employs TRBV2 and TRBJ2-7, with D possibly being TRBD1 (5 bases). Trimming took 2 bases from V and 6 from J, leaving 14 bases between them. The CDR3 is 14 amino acids. CDR1 and CDR2 (germline): SNHLY, FYNNEI. CDR3 amino acids: CASSELTARGEQYF. The CDR3 bases are TGTGCCAGCAGTGAACTGACAGCTAGGGGCGAGCAGTACTTC.

About this clone itself: Compared with germline, one end of the junction differs, possibly owing to a read error. The J gene is TRBJ1-5, the V gene TRBV7-2, with a possible D match to TRBD1 (5 bases). The CDR3 consists of 14 residues. The germline CDR1 and CDR2 sequences are SGHTA and FQGNSA. The CDR3 region is CASNLGWGLEPQHF. The DNA of the CDR3 is TGTGCCAGCAACTTAGGTTGGGGGTTAGAGCCCCAGCATTTT.

This chain links TRBV11-3 with TRBJ2-2; 8 nucleotides agree with TRBD1. V gave up 4 bases and J gave up 6 bases; unmatched junction bases: 1. The CDR3 runs 13 residues. Per germline, CDR1 SGHNT and CDR2 YENEEA. CDR3 loop: CASSSGGPGELFF. The CDR3 region has the DNA TGTGCCAGCAGCTCAGGGGGCCCCGGGGAGCTGTTTTTT.

The chain employs TRBV6-1 and TRBJ2-2, with D possibly called TRBD1 or TRBD2 (5 bases each). This CDR3 has 14 residues. The germline V and J ends were trimmed by 8 bases and 6 bases, with 16 bases remaining between them. CDR1 and CDR2 (germline): MNHNS, SASEGT. In DNA form, the CDR3 reads TGTGCCAGCTCTTCCAGGGCGGGCGCCGGGGAGCTGTTTTTT. Translated, it gives CASSSRAGAGELFF.

Relative to its sample, this clone is medium-sized (0.01 to 0.1%). The V call is TRBV7-9, the J call TRBJ2-6; 7 nucleotides match TRBD1. CDR1 is SEHNR, CDR2 FQNEAQ, per germline (reference sequence). This CDR3 spans 17 amino acids. V dropped 5 bases and J dropped 1; count of bases not matched to a gene: 8. CDR3 residues: CASSLRDSGSGANVLTF. The CDR3, as DNA: TGTGCCAGCAGCCTCCGGGACAGCGGTTCTGGGGCCAACGTCCTGACTTTC.

This sequence joins TRBV30 and TRBJ2-1; 9 bases align to TRBD2. This CDR3 contains 14 residues. V lost 3 bases and J lost 7; bases outside the gene matches: 7. Looked up from germline, CDR1 is GTSNPN and CDR2 is SVGIG (reference sequence). Here the CDR3 reads CAWRRGGGGNEQFF. The DNA of the CDR3 is TGTGCCTGGAGGCGGGGCGGGGGGGGGAATGAGCAGTTCTTC. Variable domain in full (rest from reference TRBV30 and TRBJ2-1): SQTIHQWPATLVQPVGSPLSLECTVEGTSNPNLYWYRQAAGRGLQLLFYSVGIGQISSEVPQNLSASRPQDRQFILSSKKLLLSDSGFYLCAWRRGGGGNEQFFGPGTRLTVL.

The chain joins TRBV2 to TRBJ2-7; D is uncertain. Trimming removed 4 bases from V and 3 bases from J, with 7 bases in between. The CDR3 has 12 amino acids. CDR1 SNHLY and CDR2 FYNNEI come from the germline V gene. The CDR3 DNA sequence: TGTGCCAGCAGTGTCGGCAGCTACGAGCAGTACTTC. Translation gives CASSVGSYEQYF.